The 10 T cell receptor beta chains below all came from one sample that was sequenced in a study of shared clonotypes between healthy human individuals (dated by TCRdb to the early 2020s). The receptor library was made with the immunoSEQ multiplex PCR assay. TCRdb's version of the immuneACCESS table is confined to in-frame rearrangements and falls short of the full clone set. An unresolved V gene accounts for under half of the shortfall where checked; the remainder is of unknown origin. The sample contains 950,000 to 1,300,000 clones, 65% to 80% of them found a single time. The ten largest clones take up about 1.4% of the sample. Sequenced: memory CD4+ T cells sorted from blood. Reading the label with the study, this specimen's cell subset or site is: CD45RA-negative fraction. These receptors were taken from a man in his late teens or twenties in good health.

The genes are TRBV28 and TRBJ2-2; D is unclear. Trimming left V 7 bases short and J 4 bases short, with 10 bases between. The length of the CDR3 is 13 residues. Per the germline V gene, CDR1 is MDHEN and CDR2 is SYDVKM. Here the CDR3 DNA reads TGTGCCAGCACCACGGTTTTCACCGGGGAGCTGTTTTTT. Its translation: CASTTVFTGELFF.

CDR3 DNA: TGTGCCAGTAGTCAGGGGGCCCCCTACGAGCAGTACTTC. Its translation is CASSQGAPYEQYF. The J gene is TRBJ2-7, the V gene TRBV19, with TRBD1 identical over 8 bases. The germline V gene has CDR1 LNHDA and CDR2 SQIVND (reference sequence). Unmatched junction bases numbered 2, after V lost 5 bases and J lost 2 bases. This CDR3 spans 13 amino acids.

The chain couples TRBV6-5 to TRBJ2-7, with a tentative D call TRBD2 (5 bases). The CDR3 has 15 amino acids. The germline CDR1 and CDR2 sequences are MNHEY and SVGAGI. The V end was cut by 0 bases, the J end by 0 bases, with 9 bases between. CDR3 sequence: CASSYSEGFSYEQYF. CDR3 coding DNA: TGTGCCAGCAGTTACTCAGAGGGATTCTCCTACGAGCAGTACTTC.

On this clone itself: One end of the junction varies from germline; a read error may be responsible. The chain combines TRBV7-2 with TRBJ2-1; D tentatively reads TRBD1 or TRBD2 (5 bases each). The CDR3 is 16 residues long. The germline gives CDR1 SGHTA, CDR2 FQGNSA. DNA of the CDR3: TGTGCCAGCAGCTTAGGAATGGGGGTGACCTACAATAAGCAGTTCTTC. Amino acid sequence: CASSLGMGVTYNKQFF.

V gene TRBV5-1 combines with J gene TRBJ1-6, with D possibly matching TRBD1 (5 bases). Trimming pared 4 bases from V and 6 bases from J, leaving 11 bases between. Germline V gene lookup returns CDR1 SGHRS and CDR2 YFSETQ. CDR3 length: 14 amino acids. CDR3 bases: TGCGCCAGCAGCCCCGGGACGTTTAATTCACCCCTCCACTTT. Protein: CASSPGTFNSPLHF. Together with reference TRBV5-1 and TRBJ1-6, the CDR3 gives the full variable domain: KAGVTQTPRYLIKTRGQQVTLSCSPISGHRSVSWYQQTPGQGLQFLFEYFSETQRNKGNFPGRFSGRQFSNSRSEMNVSTLELGDSALYLCASSPGTFNSPLHFGNGTRLTVT.

This sequence joins TRBV5-6 and TRBJ2-2; TRBD2 is a possible D gene (6 bases). V was shortened by 4 bases and J by 3 bases, with 19 bases between the two germline ends. Germline V gene data show CDR1 as SGHDT and CDR2 as YYEEEE. This CDR3 is 17 amino acids long. The CDR3 spells CASSRTLNGRYTGELFF. The CDR3 DNA reads as TGTGCCAGCAGCCGGACCCTTAACGGGAGATACACCGGGGAGCTGTTTTTT. Complete variable domain (other parts from reference TRBV5-6 and TRBJ2-2): DAGVTQSPTHLIKTRGQQVTLRCSPKSGHDTVSWYQQALGQGPQFIFQYYEEEERQRGNFPDRFSGHQFPNYSSELNVNALLLGDSALYLCASSRTLNGRYTGELFFGEGSRLTVL.

The chain combines TRBV9 with TRBJ1-6, with TRBD1 as a possible D gene (6 bases). V was clipped by 1 base and J by 10 bases, with 15 bases between them. The CDR3 has 15 residues. Germline V gene lookup returns CDR1 SGDLS and CDR2 YYNGEE. CDR3 residues: CASSVKESGASPLHF. The CDR3 region has the DNA TGTGCCAGCAGCGTAAAGGAATCAGGGGCCTCACCCCTCCACTTT.

The rearrangement joins TRBV6-1 to TRBJ2-7; the D call may be TRBD1 or TRBD2 (5 bases each). V lost 2 bases to trimming and J lost 2 bases, with 10 bases between them. Germline loops: CDR1 MNHNS, CDR2 SASEGT. The CDR3 extends over 14 amino acids. The CDR3 bases are TGTGCCAGCAGTGAAATGGGGGATGCCTACGAGCAGTACTTC. It codes for CASSEMGDAYEQYF.

The V call is TRBV30, the J call TRBJ1-5; TRBD1 is a possible D gene (6 bases). V lost 1 base and J 9 bases, leaving 10 bases between the germline ends. Germline V gene lookup returns CDR1 GTSNPN and CDR2 SVGIG (reference sequence). CDR3 length equals 12 residues. The DNA for the CDR3 is TGTGCCTGGAGTGCCCAGGGGAGGCCCCAGCATTTT. It translates to CAWSAQGRPQHF.

The chain is built from TRBV30 and TRBJ1-1, with D possibly being TRBD1 (6 bases). V was shortened by 3 bases and J by 3 bases, with 14 bases between the two germline ends. The germline CDR1 and CDR2 sequences are GTSNPN and SVGIG (reference sequence). The CDR3 covers 14 residues. CDR3 nucleotide sequence: TGTGCCTGGAGCTACAGGGATGGCTACACTGAAGCTTTCTTT. Translated: CAWSYRDGYTEAFF.